The sequence of this T cell receptor beta chain was determined in a study of vaccination and CD4 T cells after COVID-19. Study summary: The makeup of the convalescents was six males and four females, two of them Hispanic. Study outcomes and limitations: Post-infection sampling omitted early timepoints and covered relatively few convalescent patients.

An Oncomine TCR Beta short-read assay was used to sequence the DNA from cultured CD4+ T cells. Via MiXCR, TCRdb re-called the PCR reads, giving one row per CDR3 protein. The table records approximately 5,800 distinct CDR3 sequences, about 71% of them present only once. Remarks on this clonotype: Its antigen is not identified.

Indicated treatment: approximately nine-day PBMC culture with coronavirus spike peptide pools or control peptides (ViraFEST assay). The sequence came from a human donor who had recovered from COVID-19. The sequenced sample consisted of CD4+ T cells from blood, cultured in vitro.

The CDR3 spells CASSTEGPEAFF. CDR3 DNA: TGTGCCAGCAGTACAGAGGGCCCTGAAGCTTTCTTT. This chain links TRBV6-1 with TRBJ1-1; D is uncertain. Germline CDR1 and CDR2: MNHNS and SASEGT. This CDR3 region has 12 residues. V was cut by 5 bases and J by 6 bases, with 10 bases left in between.